The TCR beta chain under discussion was sequenced for a study of shared clonotypes between healthy human individuals. Whole-study context: Two women and a few men aged 18 to 49 made up the donors.

Researchers ran the assay at a deep level. The repertoire was sequenced with immunoSEQ multiplex PCR; TCRdb's copy has only in-frame clones and lacks some. This repertoire shows approximately 2.1 million clones, over 85% found once; its top ten account for 0.39%. General study points: Relative to their counterparts shared across all four donors, non-shared clonotypes exhibited diminished generation probabilities.

Trimming took off 1 base at V and 7 bases at J, with 8 bases between the two ends. The CDR3 has 12 residues. Germline lookup yields CDR1 SGHAT and CDR2 FQDESV (reference sequence). About this clone: Its antigen is unidentified.

V and J are TRBV11-1 and TRBJ2-7; D uncertain. The source is a man younger than 30 in good health. Some clones in this sample may be carry-over from other donors' samples. The sequenced sample consisted of naive CD4+ T cells from PBMCs. Subset denoted: CD45RA+ positively selected. This chain's CDR3 is CASSLGPGEQYF. The CDR3 DNA sequence: TGTGCCAGCAGCTTAGGACCCGGGGAGCAGTACTTC.